These 16 T cell receptor beta chains share one sample of origin, sequenced in a study of identical twins. TCRdb called the 5' RACE reads again in MiXCR, with one record for every CDR3 protein. The repertoire holds 450,000 or so distinct CDR3 sequences, around 14% seen once, with roughly 0.56% in the top ten. These data are also associated with another study on yellow fever vaccine responses in identical twins.

Source material: CD4+ T cells sorted from blood. The source is a woman under 30 in good health.

This clonotype was observed many times. This rearrangement joins TRBV7-2 to TRBJ2-7, with TRBD2 matching over 8 bases. This CDR3 is built from 14 residues. Germline CDR1 SGHTA, CDR2 FQGNSA. Trimming removed 6 bases from V and 2 bases from J; junction bases left unmatched: 6. The CDR3 DNA is TGTGCCAGCAGTCCACCGGGACTAGCCTACGAGCAGTACTTC. It codes for CASSPPGLAYEQYF. The variable domain in full, with the rest retrieved from reference TRBV7-2 and TRBJ2-7, is GAGVSQSPSNKVTEKGKDVELRCDPISGHTALYWYRQSLGQGLEFLIYFQGNSAPDKSGLPSDRFSAERTGGSVSTLTIQRTQQEDSAVYLCASSPPGLAYEQYFGPGTRLTVT.

In this sample, this clonotype turned up a few times. The chain couples TRBV7-9 to TRBJ2-2, with 8 bases matching TRBD2. With 6 bases clipped from V and 4 bases from J, the junction kept 7 bases outside the gene matches. CDR3 length: 15 residues. The germline V gene encodes CDR1 SEHNR and CDR2 FQNEAQ (reference sequence). This CDR3 reads CASRSLGLGTGELFF. The CDR3 DNA reads TGTGCCAGCAGGTCCCTGGGACTAGGCACCGGGGAGCTGTTTTTT.

In DNA, the CDR3 is TGTGCCAGCAGATATGTAAATGGGGAGACCCAGTACTTC. Translation: CASRYVNGETQYF. The chain is built from TRBV2 and TRBJ2-5; D call uncertain. The germline gives CDR1 SNHLY, CDR2 FYNNEI. Trimming took 6 bases from V and 5 from J, leaving 13 bases between them. The CDR3 consists of 13 residues.

CDR3 DNA sequence: TGTGCCAGCAGCCCACTCCGTATGATTAGCGGGAGCTCCTACGAGCAGTACTTC. As protein: CASSPLRMISGSSYEQYF. V and J are TRBV6-2 or TRBV6-3 and TRBJ2-7, with TRBD2 identical over 9 bases. The CDR3 is 18 amino acids. V shed 6 bases, J shed 0 bases, and the junction held 15 bases outside the gene matches. Germline CDR1 MNHEY, CDR2 SVGEGT.

J is TRBJ2-7 and V is TRBV28; the match to TRBD2 covers 13 bases. Germline V gene sequence: CDR1 MDHEN, CDR2 SYDVKM. The CDR3 spans 16 residues. V was clipped by 5 bases and J by 6 bases; unmatched bases: 10. The CDR3 region has the DNA TGTGCCAGCAGTACAAAACTAGCGGGAGGGCCCACCGAGCAGTACTTC. Protein product: CASSTKLAGGPTEQYF.

The V call is TRBV5-1, the J call TRBJ2-5; no clear D. V gave up 6 bases and J gave up 5 bases, with 17 bases separating them. Germline-derived CDR1 and CDR2 are SGHRS and YFSETQ. CDR3 length: 14 amino acids. The CDR3 bases are TGCGCCAGCAAGCTTGGCTACGGATGGGAGACCCAGTACTTC. Translation gives CASKLGYGWETQYF. Together with reference TRBV5-1 and TRBJ2-5, the CDR3 gives the full variable domain: KAGVTQTPRYLIKTRGQQVTLSCSPISGHRSVSWYQQTPGQGLQFLFEYFSETQRNKGNFPGRFSGRQFSNSRSEMNVSTLELGDSALYLCASKLGYGWETQYFGPGTRLLVL.

This clonotype has more than one count but fewer than ten. V is TRBV10-3 and J is TRBJ2-5; D possibly corresponds to TRBD1 (6 bases). Germline CDR1 ENHRY, CDR2 SYGVKD. The ends were cut back, 4 bases at V and 5 bases at J, with 17 bases in the middle. This CDR3 comprises 15 residues. CDR3 sequence: CAISGPRGNLETQYF. In nucleotides, the CDR3 is TGTGCCATCAGTGGGCCAAGGGGGAATCTGGAGACCCAGTACTTC.

V and J are TRBV15 and TRBJ2-1, with D possibly called TRBD1 or TRBD2 (5 bases each). From germline, CDR1 is LNHNV and CDR2 YYDKDF (reference sequence). V was pared by 8 bases and J by 7 bases, with 21 bases between. This CDR3 comprises 15 residues. CDR3 in amino acids: CATGAAAAALNEQFF. For the CDR3, the DNA is TGTGCCACCGGGGCCGCAGCGGCGGCCTTGAATGAGCAGTTCTTC.

The chain is built from TRBV6-1 and TRBJ2-5, with TRBD2 as a possible D gene (5 bases). This CDR3 spans 13 amino acids. Germline V gives CDR1 MNHNS, CDR2 SASEGT. The germline V and J ends were trimmed by 7 bases and 3 bases, with 12 bases remaining between them. This CDR3 reads CASNSNGEETQYF. Written as DNA, the CDR3 is TGTGCCAGCAACTCGAACGGGGAAGAGACCCAGTACTTC.

CDR3 in DNA: TGTGCCAGCAGCTTAGCTAGCGGGAAGTACAATGAGCAGTTCTTC. This encodes CASSLASGKYNEQFF. The V gene is TRBV7-2, the J gene TRBJ2-1, with TRBD2 matching over 8 bases. Per the germline V gene, CDR1 is SGHTA and CDR2 is FQGNSA. Unmatched junction bases numbered 2, after V lost 0 bases and J lost 4 bases. The CDR3 sequence is 15 residues long.

This clonotype has a handful of counts. This sequence joins TRBV27 and TRBJ2-6; TRBD1 agrees at 9 bases. This CDR3 is built from 17 residues. V lost 6 bases and J lost 3; bases outside the gene matches: 9. Germline V gene sequence: CDR1 MNHEY, CDR2 SMNVEV (reference sequence). The CDR3 loop reads CASSLDRGRVGANVLTF. The CDR3 coding sequence is TGTGCCAGCAGCCTAGACAGGGGGAGAGTTGGGGCCAACGTCCTGACTTTC.

This chain connects TRBV6-1 to TRBJ2-7, with TRBD1 identical over 7 bases. This CDR3 is built from 14 residues. Trimming at V came to 5 bases and at J to 3 bases, leaving 7 bases not matched to a gene. Germline V gene lookup returns CDR1 MNHNS and CDR2 SASEGT. The CDR3 loop reads CASSRTRDSYEQYF. CDR3 DNA sequence: TGTGCCAGCAGTCGTACCCGGGACAGCTACGAGCAGTACTTC.

The table lists this clonotype with many counts. The chain employs TRBV12-3 or TRBV12-4 and TRBJ1-4; D might be TRBD1 (5 bases). The CDR3 runs 13 residues. Trimming took 4 bases from V and 4 from J, leaving 7 bases between them. This CDR3 is CASSSGGNEKLFF. The CDR3 nucleotides are TGTGCCAGCAGTTCGGGGGGTAATGAAAAACTGTTTTTT.

The chain joins TRBV7-2 to TRBJ1-6, with 7 nucleotides matching TRBD1. Germline-derived CDR1 and CDR2 are SGHTA and FQGNSA. This CDR3 has 14 amino acids. V lost 7 bases, J lost 6 bases, and 6 bases stayed unmatched. Here the CDR3 reads CASTSGTANSPLHF. CDR3 DNA: TGTGCCAGCACTAGTGGGACAGCTAATTCACCCCTCCACTTT. Complete variable domain (other parts from reference TRBV7-2 and TRBJ1-6): GAGVSQSPSNKVTEKGKDVELRCDPISGHTALYWYRQSLGQGLEFLIYFQGNSAPDKSGLPSDRFSAERTGGSVSTLTIQRTQQEDSAVYLCASTSGTANSPLHFGNGTRLTVT.

J is TRBJ2-2 and V is TRBV19; D uncertain. The CDR3 is made up of 14 amino acids. Germline CDR1 LNHDA, CDR2 SQIVND (reference sequence). V lost 5 bases to trimming and J lost 1 base, with 8 bases between them. As DNA, the CDR3 is TGTGCCAGTAGTGTACTTCGGAACACCGGGGAGCTGTTTTTT. This codes for CASSVLRNTGELFF.

In its sample, this clonotype was seen a few times. The chain is built from TRBV12-3 or TRBV12-4 and TRBJ2-2, with D hard to call. V shed 5 bases and J shed 6 bases, with 13 bases lying between them. This CDR3 has 14 residues. The CDR3 reads CASSTSDIAGELFF. Here the CDR3 DNA reads TGTGCCAGCAGTACCTCTGATATAGCCGGGGAGCTGTTTTTT.